One and the same sample provided the 21 T cell receptor beta chains below, sequenced in a study of control samples from healthy donors and cancer patients. TCRdb keeps only in-frame clones here, not all; method: immunoSEQ multiplex PCR. The sample yields about 150,000 clones, approximately 91% seen once. Sequencing input: blood. These receptors originate from a man aged 25-45 years in good health.

V and J are TRBV4-3 and TRBJ2-2; 7 bases are a match to TRBD1. This CDR3 comprises 19 residues. CDR1 and CDR2 (germline): LGHNA, YSLEER. V shed 0 bases and J 0 bases; nucleotides not matched to a gene: 10. The CDR3 bases are TGCGCCAGCAGCCAAGATCCCCTCCGGACAGGAACGAACACCGGGGAGCTGTTTTTT. This encodes CASSQDPLRTGTNTGELFF.

This clone was counted once. This chain joins TRBV5-1 and TRBJ2-2, with 7 nucleotides matching TRBD1. This CDR3 spans 15 amino acids. Germline CDR1 is SGHRS and CDR2 is YFSETQ. After removal of 4 bases from V and 6 bases from J, the junction contained 9 bases not matched to a gene. For the CDR3, the DNA is TGCGCCAGCAGCCCCGATGGGCAGGGGGCCGGGGAGCTGTTTTTT. This gives the protein CASSPDGQGAGELFF.

The V call is TRBV6-5, the J call TRBJ1-1, with D unclear. The CDR3 loop spans 15 amino acids. V shed 5 bases and J shed 1 base, with 14 bases lying between them. Looked up from germline, CDR1 is MNHEY and CDR2 is SVGAGI. The CDR3 coding sequence is TGTGCCAGCAGTCGAAACGGGCCGGGGAACACTGAAGCTTTCTTT. Encoded protein: CASSRNGPGNTEAFF.

The V gene is TRBV27, the J gene TRBJ1-4; 8 bases fit TRBD1. After removal of 5 bases from V and 8 bases from J, the junction contained 7 bases not matched to a gene. CDR1 is MNHEY and CDR2 is SMNVEV in the germline V gene (reference sequence). CDR3 length equals 14 residues. CDR3 bases: TGTGCCAGCAGTCCAGGGGGCGTTTGGGAAAAACTGTTTTTT. The encoded protein is CASSPGGVWEKLFF.

The J gene is TRBJ1-2, the V gene TRBV6-5; perhaps TRBD1 as D (5 bases). Trimming left V 0 bases short and J 5 bases short, with 13 bases between. Germline V gene lookup returns CDR1 MNHEY and CDR2 SVGAGI. CDR3 length equals 15 residues. CDR3 nucleotides: TGTGCCAGCAGTTACTCGAGCAGGGCCCGATATGGCTACACCTTC. This sequence encodes CASSYSSRARYGYTF.

V and J are TRBV4-3 and TRBJ1-6; maybe TRBD1 (5 bases). This CDR3 contains 15 residues. Trimming removed 6 bases from V and 8 bases from J, with 17 bases in between. In germline, CDR1 is LGHNA, CDR2 YSLEER. CDR3 sequence reads: CASSQGRLLDSPLHF. The CDR3 DNA follows: TGCGCCAGCAGTCAGGGTAGGCTATTGGATTCACCCCTCCACTTT.

The chain links TRBV6-2 or TRBV6-3 to TRBJ2-5; tentatively, D is TRBD2 (5 bases). Trimming removed 4 bases at V and 5 bases at J, with 8 bases between. CDR1 is MNHEY, CDR2 SVGEGT, per germline. The CDR3 has 12 residues. CDR3 region: CASSSPGETQYF. CDR3 DNA: TGTGCCAGCAGTTCCCCGGGGGAGACCCAGTACTTC.

The genes are TRBV7-9 and TRBJ2-1, with unresolved D. Germline CDR1 SEHNR, CDR2 FQNEAQ (reference sequence). Trimming shortened V by 4 bases and J by 2 bases, and 12 bases separated the two germline ends. The CDR3 contains 15 residues. CDR3 sequence: CASSSPMPTYNEQFF. As DNA, the CDR3 is TGTGCCAGCAGCTCCCCCATGCCAACCTACAATGAGCAGTTCTTC.

The CDR3 DNA is TGTGCCAGCAGGGGGTGGGCGAACACTGAAGCTTTCTTT. Its protein product is CASRGWANTEAFF. The chain carries TRBV5-4 and TRBJ1-1; D uncertain. Trimming took 5 bases from V and 1 from J, leaving 9 bases between them. CDR1 is SGHNT and CDR2 is YYREEE in the germline V gene (reference sequence). There are 13 residues in the CDR3.

On this clone: Since a far larger clone is one base different, this is likely a read error. CDR3 sequence (DNA): TGTGCCAGCAGTTGGGGCACAGATACGCAGTATTTT. The encoded protein is CASSWGTDTQYF. The rearrangement uses TRBV27 and TRBJ2-3; D unclear. CDR3 size: 12 residues. Germline CDR1 reads MNHEY; CDR2 reads SMNVEV (reference sequence). The V and J ends lost 4 bases and 1 base respectively, with 3 bases between them.

The rearrangement joins TRBV28 to TRBJ2-5; a possible D gene is TRBD1 (6 bases). The CDR3 has 16 residues. V lost 4 bases and J 2 bases, leaving 17 bases between the germline ends. Per the germline V gene, CDR1 is MDHEN and CDR2 is SYDVKM. In DNA, the CDR3 is TGTGCCAGCAGTTCACCGGGACAAGTAGATCAAGAGACCCAGTACTTC. As protein: CASSSPGQVDQETQYF. Combining the CDR3 with reference TRBV28 and TRBJ2-5 gives the whole variable domain DVKVTQSSRYLVKRTGEKVFLECVQDMDHENMFWYRQDPGLGLRLIYFSYDVKMKEKGDIPEGYSVSREKKERFSLILESASTNQTSMYLCASSSPGQVDQETQYFGPGTRLLVL.

This chain uses TRBV19 with TRBJ2-2, with a tentative D call TRBD1 (6 bases). The V and J ends lost 4 bases and 3 bases respectively, with 12 bases between them. The CDR3 is 15 amino acids. Germline V gene lookup returns CDR1 LNHDA and CDR2 SQIVND (reference sequence). The CDR3, as DNA: TGTGCCAGTAGTACAGGCAGGGGTGACACCGGGGAGCTGTTTTTT. It translates to CASSTGRGDTGELFF. The variable domain in full, with the rest retrieved from reference TRBV19 and TRBJ2-2, is DGGITQSPKYLFRKEGQNVTLSCEQNLNHDAMYWYRQDPGQGLRLIYYSQIVNDFQKGDIAEGYSVSREKKESFPLTVTSAQKNPTAFYLCASSTGRGDTGELFFGEGSRLTVL.

The V call is TRBV3-1 (or the pseudogene TRBV3-2), the J call TRBJ2-7; 10 nucleotides line up with TRBD2. Unmatched junction bases numbered 11, after V lost 5 bases and J lost 4 bases. CDR3 length: 16 residues. CDR1 is LGHDT and CDR2 is YNNKEL in the germline V gene (reference sequence). As DNA, the CDR3 is TGTGCCAGCAGCTTAGGATCTAGCGGGAGTCTATACGAGCAGTACTTC. Translated: CASSLGSSGSLYEQYF.

V and J are TRBV7-9 and TRBJ2-5, with D tentatively TRBD1 or TRBD2 (5 bases each). The CDR3 has 17 amino acids. Germline V gene sequence: CDR1 SEHNR, CDR2 FQNEAQ (reference sequence). V dropped 6 bases and J dropped 3 bases, with 23 bases sitting between them. This chain's CDR3 is CASSPERTRMLKETQYF. The CDR3 nucleotides are TGTGCCAGCAGTCCAGAGCGGACAAGAATGTTGAAAGAGACCCAGTACTTC.

CDR3 sequence: CASSVGKKGDTQYF. CDR3 coding DNA: TGCGCCAGCAGCGTCGGCAAAAAAGGAGATACGCAGTATTTT. V is TRBV4-1 and J is TRBJ2-3; D not certain. The CDR3 consists of 14 residues. Per germline, CDR1 MGHRA and CDR2 YSYEKL. Trimming removed 5 bases at V and 5 bases at J, with 14 bases between.

This clone was picked up one time. V usage is TRBV5-4 and J usage is TRBJ2-5, with D possibly called TRBD1 or TRBD2 (6 bases each). Trimming pared 0 bases from V and 5 bases from J, leaving 11 bases between. Germline CDR1 SGHNT, CDR2 YYREEE (reference sequence). This CDR3 comprises 14 residues. CDR3 amino acids: CASSLGGAQETQYF. Here the CDR3 DNA reads TGTGCCAGCAGCTTGGGGGGGGCTCAGGAGACCCAGTACTTC.

This chain uses TRBV7-9 with TRBJ2-7; D gene uncertain. The V gene lost 1 base and the J gene lost 3 bases, with 19 bases spanning the gap. Germline CDR1 is SEHNR and CDR2 is FQNEAQ (reference sequence). CDR3 size: 17 residues. The CDR3 DNA is TGTGCCAGCAGCTTAGGTTCAGACAAGGGAAAAGACTACGAGCAGTACTTC. It is translated as CASSLGSDKGKDYEQYF.

CDR3 loop: CSGRQGLNTEAFF. DNA for the CDR3: TGCAGCGGCAGACAGGGCCTGAACACTGAAGCTTTCTTT. The chain joins TRBV29-1 to TRBJ1-1; 7 nucleotides align to TRBD1. This CDR3 region has 13 residues. V dropped 7 bases and J dropped 0; count of bases not matched to a gene: 5. Germline V lookup: CDR1 SQVTM, CDR2 ANQGSEA.

This clone turned up a few times. Other DNA sequences in this specimen translate into the identical CDR3. V gene TRBV19 combines with J gene TRBJ1-1, with 7 bases lining up with TRBD1. J gave up 1 base and V 4 bases, and 3 bases lay outside the gene matches. CDR3 length: 14 amino acids. From germline, CDR1 is LNHDA and CDR2 SQIVND (reference sequence). The CDR3: CASSTRQGNTEAFF. Written as DNA, the CDR3 is TGTGCCAGTAGTACCCGACAGGGGAACACTGAAGCTTTCTTT.

V gene TRBV30 combines with J gene TRBJ1-6, with D possibly TRBD1 on 5 matching bases. Germline loops: CDR1 GTSNPN, CDR2 SVGIG (reference sequence). The CDR3 is 11 amino acids. V was pared by 5 bases and J by 9 bases, with 8 bases between. The CDR3: CAWERGSPLHF. CDR3 coding DNA: TGTGCCTGGGAGAGGGGTTCACCCCTCCACTTT.

The chain combines TRBV28 with TRBJ1-1, with 7 bases matching TRBD1. Germline assignment: CDR1 MDHEN and CDR2 SYDVKM. V lost 8 bases, J lost 5 bases, and 8 bases stayed unmatched. The CDR3 runs to 13 residues. DNA for the CDR3: TGTGCCAGCGGTCAGGGGGTTAGGACTGAAGCTTTCTTT. This translates into CASGQGVRTEAFF. Full variable domain (remainder filled in from reference TRBV28 and TRBJ1-1): DVKVTQSSRYLVKRTGEKVFLECVQDMDHENMFWYRQDPGLGLRLIYFSYDVKMKEKGDIPEGYSVSREKKERFSLILESASTNQTSMYLCASGQGVRTEAFFGQGTRLTVV.